This T cell receptor beta chain emerged from a study of T-cell memory formation after mild COVID-19. Trimming removed 4 bases from V and 7 bases from J; junction bases left unmatched: 5. The length of the CDR3 is 15 residues. The germline V gene encodes CDR1 LNHDA and CDR2 SQIVND (reference sequence). 5'RACE, which relied on constant-segment primers, yielded TCR alpha and TCR beta cDNA libraries carrying sample barcodes and UMIs. TCRdb reprocessed the 5' RACE reads via MiXCR and lists one record per CDR3 protein. The profile shows fewer than 250,000 distinct CDR3 sequences, 15% of them singletons. This receptor was taken from an adult woman who had mild COVID-19 (a few samples of this study predate the infection). Cell type and time point are not known. V gene TRBV19 combines with J gene TRBJ2-7, with 15 bases matching TRBD2. Material: PBMCs or a T cell subset sorted from them (not recorded which). CDR3 sequence: CASSTGLAGGLEQYF. The DNA of the CDR3 is TGTGCCAGTAGTACGGGACTAGCGGGGGGTCTGGAGCAGTACTTC.